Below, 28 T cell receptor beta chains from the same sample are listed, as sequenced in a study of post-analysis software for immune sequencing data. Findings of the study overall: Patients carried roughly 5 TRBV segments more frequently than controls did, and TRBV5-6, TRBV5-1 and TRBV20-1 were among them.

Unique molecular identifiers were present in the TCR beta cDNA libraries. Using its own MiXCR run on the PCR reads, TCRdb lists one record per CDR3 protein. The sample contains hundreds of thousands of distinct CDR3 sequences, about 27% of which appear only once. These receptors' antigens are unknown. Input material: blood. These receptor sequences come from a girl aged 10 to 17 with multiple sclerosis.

CDR3 sequence (DNA): TGCAGCGCCGGACTAGGGCCCGAGCAGTTCTTC. It yields the protein CSAGLGPEQFF. The chain recombines TRBV29-1 with TRBJ2-1; 7 positions agree with TRBD2. The CDR3 runs 11 residues. V lost 7 bases, J lost 10 bases, and 7 bases stayed unmatched. Looked up from germline, CDR1 is SQVTM and CDR2 is ANQGSEA.

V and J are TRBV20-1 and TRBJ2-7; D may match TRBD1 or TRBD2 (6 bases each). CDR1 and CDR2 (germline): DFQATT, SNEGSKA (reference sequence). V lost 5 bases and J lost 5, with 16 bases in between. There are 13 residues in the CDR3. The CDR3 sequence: CSAPVGGFNEQYF. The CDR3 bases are TGCAGTGCTCCGGTGGGGGGCTTCAACGAGCAGTACTTC.

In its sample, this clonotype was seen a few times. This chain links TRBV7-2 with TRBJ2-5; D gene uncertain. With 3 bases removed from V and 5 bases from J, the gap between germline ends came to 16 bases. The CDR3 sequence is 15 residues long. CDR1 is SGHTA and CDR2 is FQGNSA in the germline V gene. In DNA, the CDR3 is TGTGCCAGCAGCTTCCCCACCGGTACGAGGGAGACCCAGTACTTC. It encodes CASSFPTGTRETQYF. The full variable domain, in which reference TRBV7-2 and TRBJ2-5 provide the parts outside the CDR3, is GAGVSQSPSNKVTEKGKDVELRCDPISGHTALYWYRQSLGQGLEFLIYFQGNSAPDKSGLPSDRFSAERTGGSVSTLTIQRTQQEDSAVYLCASSFPTGTRETQYFGPGTRLLVL.

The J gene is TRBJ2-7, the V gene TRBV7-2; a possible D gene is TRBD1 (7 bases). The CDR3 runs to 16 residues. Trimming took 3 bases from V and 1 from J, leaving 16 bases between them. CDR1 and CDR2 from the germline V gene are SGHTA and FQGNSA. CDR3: CASSFMRQGGSYEQYF. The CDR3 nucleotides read TGTGCCAGCAGCTTCATGAGGCAGGGGGGATCCTACGAGCAGTACTTC.

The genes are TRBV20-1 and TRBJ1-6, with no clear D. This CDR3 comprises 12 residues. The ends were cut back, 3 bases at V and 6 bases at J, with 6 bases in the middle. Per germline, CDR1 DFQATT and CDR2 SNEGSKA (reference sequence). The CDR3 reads CSAREINSPLHF. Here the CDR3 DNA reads TGCAGTGCTAGGGAAATTAATTCACCCCTCCACTTT.

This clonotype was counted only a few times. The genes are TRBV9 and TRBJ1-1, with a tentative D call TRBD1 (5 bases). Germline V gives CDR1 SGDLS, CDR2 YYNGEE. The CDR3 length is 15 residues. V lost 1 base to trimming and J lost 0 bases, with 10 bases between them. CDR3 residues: CASSVYDRMNTEAFF. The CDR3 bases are TGTGCCAGCAGCGTATATGACAGAATGAACACTGAAGCTTTCTTT.

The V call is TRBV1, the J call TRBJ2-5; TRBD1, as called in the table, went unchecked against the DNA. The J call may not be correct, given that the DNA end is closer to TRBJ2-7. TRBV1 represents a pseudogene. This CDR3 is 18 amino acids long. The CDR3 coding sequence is TGCACCAGCAGCCATTCCAATAGCCGGGACAGGGGATCCTACGAGCAGTACTTC. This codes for CTSSHSNSRDRGSYEQYF.

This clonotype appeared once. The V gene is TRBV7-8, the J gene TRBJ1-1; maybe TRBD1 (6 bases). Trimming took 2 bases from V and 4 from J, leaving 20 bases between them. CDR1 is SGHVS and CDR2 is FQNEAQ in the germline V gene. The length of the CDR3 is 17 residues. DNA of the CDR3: TGTGCCAGCAGCTTAAAAAGTCCGGGGGCCCTTCCCACTGAAGCTTTCTTT. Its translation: CASSLKSPGALPTEAFF.

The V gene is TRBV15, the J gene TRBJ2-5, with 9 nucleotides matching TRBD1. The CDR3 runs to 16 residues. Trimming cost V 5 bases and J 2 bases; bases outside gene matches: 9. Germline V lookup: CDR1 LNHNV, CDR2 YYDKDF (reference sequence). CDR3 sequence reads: CATSLSPGTGQETQYF. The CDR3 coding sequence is TGTGCCACCAGCTTGTCTCCCGGGACAGGGCAAGAGACCCAGTACTTC.

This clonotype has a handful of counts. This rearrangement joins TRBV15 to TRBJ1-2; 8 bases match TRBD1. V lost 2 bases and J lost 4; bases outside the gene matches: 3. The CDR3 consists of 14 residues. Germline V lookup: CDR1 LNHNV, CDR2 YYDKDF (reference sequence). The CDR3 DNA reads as TGTGCCACCAGCAGAAGCGGACAGGGCTATGGCTACACCTTC. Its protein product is CATSRSGQGYGYTF.

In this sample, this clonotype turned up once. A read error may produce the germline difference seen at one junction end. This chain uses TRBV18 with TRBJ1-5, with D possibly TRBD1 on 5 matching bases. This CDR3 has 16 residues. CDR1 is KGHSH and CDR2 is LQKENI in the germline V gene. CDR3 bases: TGTGTCAGCTCACCGGGGCCAGGGAAGGTCAATCAGCCCCAGCATTTT. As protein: CVSSPGPGKVNQPQHF. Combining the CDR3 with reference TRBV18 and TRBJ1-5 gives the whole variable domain NAGVMQNPRHLVRRRGQEARLRCSPMKGHSHVYWYRQLPEEGLKFMVYLQKENIIDESGMPKERFSAEFPKEGPSILRIQQVVRGDSAAYFCVSSPGPGKVNQPQHFGDGTRLSIL.

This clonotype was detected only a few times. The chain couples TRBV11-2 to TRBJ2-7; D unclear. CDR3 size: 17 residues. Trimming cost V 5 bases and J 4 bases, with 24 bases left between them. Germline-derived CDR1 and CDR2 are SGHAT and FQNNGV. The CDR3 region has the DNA TGTGCCAGCAGCCTGGATACAACGGTCGGCACGGCTTACGAGCAGTACTTC. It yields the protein CASSLDTTVGTAYEQYF.

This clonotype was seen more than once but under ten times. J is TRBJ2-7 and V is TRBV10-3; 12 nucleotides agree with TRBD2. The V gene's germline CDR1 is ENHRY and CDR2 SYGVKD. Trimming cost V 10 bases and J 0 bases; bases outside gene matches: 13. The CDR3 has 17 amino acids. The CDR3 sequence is CATHGTSGSQSSYEQYF. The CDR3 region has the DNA TGTGCCACCCACGGGACTAGCGGGTCCCAAAGCTCCTACGAGCAGTACTTC.

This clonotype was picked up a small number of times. The CDR3 reads CASSRTGMTEAFF. The CDR3 nucleotides read TGTGCCAGCAGCCGGACAGGGATGACTGAAGCTTTCTTT. V usage is TRBV3-1 and J usage is TRBJ1-1; the match to TRBD1 covers 8 bases. The CDR3 loop spans 13 amino acids. V trimming: 4 bases; J trimming: 5 bases; junction bases outside the gene matches: 3. Germline loops: CDR1 LGHDT, CDR2 YNNKEL (reference sequence).

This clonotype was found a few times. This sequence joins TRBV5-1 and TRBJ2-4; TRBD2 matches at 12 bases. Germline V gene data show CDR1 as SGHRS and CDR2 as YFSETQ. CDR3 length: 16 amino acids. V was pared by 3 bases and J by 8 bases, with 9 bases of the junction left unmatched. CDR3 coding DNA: TGCGCCAGCAGCTCGACTAGCGGGAGAAGCATAGACATTCAGTACTTC. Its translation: CASSSTSGRSIDIQYF. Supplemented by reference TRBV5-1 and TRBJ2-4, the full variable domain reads KAGVTQTPRYLIKTRGQQVTLSCSPISGHRSVSWYQQTPGQGLQFLFEYFSETQRNKGNFPGRFSGRQFSNSRSEMNVSTLELGDSALYLCASSSTSGRSIDIQYFGAGTRLSVL.

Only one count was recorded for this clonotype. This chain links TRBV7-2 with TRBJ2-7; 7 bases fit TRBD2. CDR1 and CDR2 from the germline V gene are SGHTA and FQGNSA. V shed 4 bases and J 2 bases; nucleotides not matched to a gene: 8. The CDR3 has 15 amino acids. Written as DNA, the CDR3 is TGTGCCAGCAGCTCAACGGCGGGGGATCCCTACGAGCAGTACTTC. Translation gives CASSSTAGDPYEQYF.

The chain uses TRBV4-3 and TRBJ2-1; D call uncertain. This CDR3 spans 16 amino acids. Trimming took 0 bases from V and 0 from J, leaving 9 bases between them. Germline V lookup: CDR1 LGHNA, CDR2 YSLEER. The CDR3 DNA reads TGCGCCAGCAGCCAAGAGGCCAGGAGCTCCTACAATGAGCAGTTCTTC. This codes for CASSQEARSSYNEQFF.

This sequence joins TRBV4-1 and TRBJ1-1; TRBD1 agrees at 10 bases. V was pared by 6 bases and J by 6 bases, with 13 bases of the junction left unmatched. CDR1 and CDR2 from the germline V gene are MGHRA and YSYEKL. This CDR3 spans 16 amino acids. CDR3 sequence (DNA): TGCGCCAGCAGGGGAATCCAGGGACAGGGGTTCTCTGAAGCTTTCTTT. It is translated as CASRGIQGQGFSEAFF.

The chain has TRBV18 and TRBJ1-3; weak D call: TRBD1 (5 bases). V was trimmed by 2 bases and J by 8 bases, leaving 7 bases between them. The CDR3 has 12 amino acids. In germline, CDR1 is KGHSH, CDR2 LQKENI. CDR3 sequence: CASSPGADTIYF. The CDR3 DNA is TGTGCCAGCTCACCAGGGGCGGACACCATATATTTT.

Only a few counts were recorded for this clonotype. This chain's CDR3 is CSVKRLAGGPTPNEQFF. Here the CDR3 DNA reads TGCAGTGTCAAGAGGCTAGCGGGAGGGCCAACACCCAATGAGCAGTTCTTC. The V call is TRBV20-1, the J call TRBJ2-1; TRBD2 agrees at 12 bases. Germline trimming cut 7 bases from V and 6 bases from J; bases unmatched to any gene: 16. The CDR3 contains 17 residues. Looked up from germline, CDR1 is DFQATT and CDR2 is SNEGSKA (reference sequence).

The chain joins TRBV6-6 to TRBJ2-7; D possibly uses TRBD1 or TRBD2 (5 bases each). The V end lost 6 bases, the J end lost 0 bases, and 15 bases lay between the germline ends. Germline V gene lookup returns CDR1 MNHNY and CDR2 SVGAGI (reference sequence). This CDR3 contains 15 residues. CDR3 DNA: TGTGCCAGCAGAGAGGGGACCTTCAGCTCCTACGAGCAGTACTTC. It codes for CASREGTFSSYEQYF.

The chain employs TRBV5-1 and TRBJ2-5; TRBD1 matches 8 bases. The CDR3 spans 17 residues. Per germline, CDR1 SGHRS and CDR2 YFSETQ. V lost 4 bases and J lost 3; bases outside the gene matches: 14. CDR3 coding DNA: TGCGCCAGCAGCCCTGGAACCGGACAGGGACTGGAAGAGACCCAGTACTTC. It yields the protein CASSPGTGQGLEETQYF.

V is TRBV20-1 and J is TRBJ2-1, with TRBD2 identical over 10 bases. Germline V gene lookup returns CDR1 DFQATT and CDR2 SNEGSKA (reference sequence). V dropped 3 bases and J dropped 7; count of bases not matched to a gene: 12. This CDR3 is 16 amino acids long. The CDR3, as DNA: TGCAGTGCTAGGGCCGCCCTAGCGGGAGTTAGAAATGAGCAGTTCTTC. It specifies CSARAALAGVRNEQFF.

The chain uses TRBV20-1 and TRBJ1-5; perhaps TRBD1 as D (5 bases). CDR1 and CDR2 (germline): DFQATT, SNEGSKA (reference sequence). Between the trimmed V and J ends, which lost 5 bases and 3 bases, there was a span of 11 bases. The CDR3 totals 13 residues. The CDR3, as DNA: TGCAGTGCTTTCCGGGACCACAATCAGCCCCAGCATTTT. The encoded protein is CSAFRDHNQPQHF.

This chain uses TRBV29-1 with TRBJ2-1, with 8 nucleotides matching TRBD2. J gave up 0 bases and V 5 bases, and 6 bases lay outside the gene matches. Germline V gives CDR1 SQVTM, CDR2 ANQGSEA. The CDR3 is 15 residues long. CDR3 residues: CSVSGGRSSYNEQFF. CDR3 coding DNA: TGCAGCGTTTCTGGCGGGAGGAGCTCCTACAATGAGCAGTTCTTC.

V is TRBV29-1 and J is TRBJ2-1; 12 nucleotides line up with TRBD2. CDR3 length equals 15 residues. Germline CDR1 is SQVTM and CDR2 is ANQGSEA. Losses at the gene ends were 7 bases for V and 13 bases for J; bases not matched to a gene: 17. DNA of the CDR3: TGCAGCGCTAGGACTCAGGCTAGCGGGAGGGCCCAACAGTTCTTC. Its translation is CSARTQASGRAQQFF.

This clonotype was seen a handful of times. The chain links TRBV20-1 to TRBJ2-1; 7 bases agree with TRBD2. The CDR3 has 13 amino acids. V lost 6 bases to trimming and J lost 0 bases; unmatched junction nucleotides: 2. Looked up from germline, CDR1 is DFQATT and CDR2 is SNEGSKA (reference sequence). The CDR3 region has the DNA TGCAGTGCGGCGGGGGACTCCTACAATGAGCAGTTCTTC. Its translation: CSAAGDSYNEQFF.

CDR3 sequence reads: CASSLGQGSGSLGLHNEQFF. In DNA form, the CDR3 reads TGCGCCAGCAGCTTGGGACAAGGGAGCGGGAGTCTCGGTCTCCACAATGAGCAGTTCTTC. The genes are TRBV5-1 and TRBJ2-1; 8 bases map to TRBD2. The CDR3 runs to 20 residues. The V segment lost 0 bases and the J segment 5 bases; nucleotides outside the gene matches: 19. Germline V gene lookup returns CDR1 SGHRS and CDR2 YFSETQ.